Included here is one T cell receptor beta chain sequence, with context. TCRdb recomputed calls from the 5' RACE reads with MiXCR, one row per CDR3 protein. This sample has some 83,000 distinct CDR3 sequences, with 8% found just once. The data belong to a study of spatial heterogeneity in lung cancer. The ends were cut back, 11 bases at V and 7 bases at J, with 18 bases in the middle. CDR1 SGHAT and CDR2 FQNNGV come from the germline V gene. This CDR3 is 13 amino acids long. Time point in this sample: sample taken at primary tumor resection. The TCR comes from a male donor with early-stage non-small cell lung cancer. This specimen was PBMCs, taken at surgery. This rearrangement joins TRBV11-2 to TRBJ2-1; D might be TRBD2 (7 bases). The CDR3 coding sequence is TGTGCCGAGGGGGGGGTCTCGGGTAATGAGCAGTTCTTC. Encoded protein: CAEGGVSGNEQFF. Drawing the rest from reference TRBV11-2 and TRBJ2-1, the complete variable domain is EAGVAQSPRYKIIEKRQSVAFWCNPISGHATLYWYQQILGQGPKLLIQFQNNGVVDDSQLPKDRFSAERLKGVDSTLKIQPAKLEDSAVYLCAEGGVSGNEQFFGPGTRLTVL.